The rows below give T cell receptor beta chains drawn from one sample of a study of blood T cells in healthy people across ages. TCRdb used MiXCR to reprocess the 5' RACE reads, holding one entry per CDR3 protein. This sample has about 510,000 distinct CDR3 sequences, with over 25% found just once. These data were also filed under a second study, of T cells of mothers and their children.

The specimen sequenced was blood. These receptors all come from a boy between 2 and 10 years old in good health. Each CDR3 is given with its conserved first and last residue. Fields, in order: clone size, D gene, V gene, J gene, CDR3 DNA, CDR3 protein. D genes are given only for firm matches. Clone sizes are given selectively: once, few, many, or a class where the clone is expanded.

.	TRBD1	TRBV12-3/TRBV12-4	TRBJ2-6	TGTGCCAGCAGTCCAGGACAGGGGGCAGGTGGGGCCAACGTCCTGACTTTC	CASSPGQGAGGANVLTF
once	.	TRBV14	TRBJ2-1	TGTGCCAGCAGCCAAGGGGGAAAATCTGAGCAGTTCTTC	CASSQGGKSEQFF
few	.	TRBV21-1	TRBJ1-1	TGTGCCAGCAGCAAAAGCTCGCAACCACAGGGATGCGTTAACACTGAAGCTTTCTTT	CASSKSSQPQGCVNTEAFF
.	.	TRBV30	TRBJ2-1	TGTGCCTGGAGTCCGCAGGGGATAAATGAGCAGTTCTTC	CAWSPQGINEQFF
.	.	TRBV21-1	TRBJ2-6	TGTGCCAGCAGCAAACAGGGCGGACAGGGGGTCTCTTCCGGGGCCAACGTCCTGACTTTC	CASSKQGGQGVSSGANVLTF
.	.	TRBV20-1	TRBJ2-4	TGCAGTGCCGAGGGGGGGGCCACGGACATTCAGTACTTC	CSAEGGATDIQYF
.	.	TRBV5-1	TRBJ2-3	TGCGCCAGCAGCTTGGCCCGGCAGGGGTCAGATTATAGCACAGATACGCAGTATTTT	CASSLARQGSDYSTDTQYF
.	.	TRBV29-1	TRBJ2-4	TGCAGCGGACAGAAAGCAAACATTCAGTACTTC	CSGQKANIQYF
.	.	TRBV28	TRBJ2-7	TGTGCCAGCAGTTTCGGCCGTTTGGGCAGAGGAAAAACGACCTACGAGCAGTACTTC	CASSFGRLGRGKTTYEQYF
.	TRBD1	TRBV7-3	TRBJ2-1	TGTGCCAGCAGCTTGACAGGGGGCACGGGTGAGCAGTTCTTC	CASSLTGGTGEQFF
.	TRBD2	TRBV5-1	TRBJ2-1	TGCGCCAGCAGCTTGGGCCAGCGGGACCTGTACAATGAGCAGTTCTTC	CASSLGQRDLYNEQFF
.	.	TRBV3-1	TRBJ2-1	TGTGCCAGCAGCCATCCGAAGGTGGGGGCCCGGGGGAATGAGCAGTTCTTC	CASSHPKVGARGNEQFF
few	.	TRBV15	TRBJ2-7	TGTGCCACCAGCAGGACTTCTCTGGGGCCCCTGGGCGAGCAGTACTTC	CATSRTSLGPLGEQYF
.	TRBD2	TRBV2	TRBJ2-2	TGTGCCAGCACCCTTGGGGGACTATCAAACACCGGGGAGCTGTTTTTT	CASTLGGLSNTGELFF
few	TRBD2	TRBV28	TRBJ2-1	TGTGCCAGCAGTTTTTGGAGCGGGAGTAGTGGTGAGCAGTTCTTC	CASSFWSGSSGEQFF
few	.	TRBV29-1	TRBJ2-5	TGCAGCGTTGAAGTCGGGGGTTATGAGACCCAGTACTTC	CSVEVGGYETQYF
few	.	TRBV7-6	TRBJ2-1	TGTGCCAGCAGCTCCCACCGTTGGGGGGGCCAATACAATGAGCAGTTCTTC	CASSSHRWGGQYNEQFF
.	.	TRBV20-1	TRBJ2-1	TGCAGTGCTAGAGCAAGATCGGGAAATGAGCAGTTCTTC	CSARARSGNEQFF